Listed below are T cell receptor beta chains from one sample, sequenced in a study of metastatic and nonmetastatic thyroid tumors. TCRdb re-processed the PCR reads through MiXCR. Of around 18,000 clones listed, more than 25% are singletons. Material for sequencing was tumor tissue. All receptors derive from a female donor with papillary thyroid cancer or a benign thyroid nodule (not recorded which). Some clones in this sample may be carry-over from other donors' samples. Both conserved end residues are part of each CDR3. D genes are given only for firm matches. A clone size is listed for some rows: how often the clone was seen (once, few, many), or a class if it is expanded.

>.|TRBV15|TRBJ1-1|.
TGTGCCACCAACCCTTGGATCCCGCGACAGATCAACACTGAAGCTTTCTTT
CATNPWIPRQINTEAFF
>many|TRBV19|TRBJ2-1|TRBD1
TGTGCCAGTAGTATAAGGGGGCGGAACAATGAGCAGTTCTTC
CASSIRGRNNEQFF
>medium-sized|TRBV27|TRBJ2-7|TRBD1
TGTGCCAGCAGTAGGTCGGGACAGGATGAGCAGTACTTC
CASSRSGQDEQYF
>.|TRBV9|TRBJ1-5|.
TGTGCCAGCAGCCTTGGCCAGGACAACCAGCCACAGCATTTT
CASSLGQDNQPQHF
>.|TRBV5-1|TRBJ1-6|.
TGCGCCAGCAGCTTGGCTACAGGGCACCAATCACCCCTCCACTTT
CASSLATGHQSPLHF
>few|TRBV6-2/TRBV6-3|TRBJ1-5|.
TGTGCCAGCAGTTACTCATGGGTGGCTAGACAGCCCCAGCATTTT
CASSYSWVARQPQHF
>few|TRBV6-1|TRBJ2-2|TRBD1
TGTGCCAGCACCTCGGGACAGGGGTACACCGGGGAGCTGTTTTTT
CASTSGQGYTGELFF
>.|TRBV19|TRBJ1-2|.
TGTGCCAGTAGTGCCAGTAGGTTAGACAGGCAAATACGGGATGGCTACACCTTC
CASSASRLDRQIRDGYTF
>.|TRBV29-1|TRBJ2-2|TRBD1
TGCAGCGTTGCGGGACAGGGGTACACCGGGGAGCTGTTTTTT
CSVAGQGYTGELFF
>few|TRBV11-2|TRBJ2-3|TRBD2
TGTGCCAGCAGTCCGATAGCGGGAGGAGGCCCAGATACGCAGTATTTT
CASSPIAGGGPDTQYF
>.|TRBV2|TRBJ1-2|.
TGTGCCAGCAACCGCCCAGGGACCCTCGGCTACACCTTC
CASNRPGTLGYTF
>.|TRBV19|TRBJ2-1|TRBD2
TGTGCCAGTACCGAGGTAAGGAGCGGGAGGCCTAAGCAGTTCTTC
CASTEVRSGRPKQFF
>few|TRBV6-1|TRBJ1-1|.
TGTGCCAGCAAGCAGGGCCGTGGCACTGAAGCTTTCTTT
CASKQGRGTEAFF
>many|TRBV13|TRBJ2-6|.
TGTGCCAGCACCCTTTTTTCTGGGGCCAACGTCCTGACTTTC
CASTLFSGANVLTF
>.|TRBV5-1|TRBJ2-6|TRBD2
TGCGCCAGCGAGCGGGGTAGTGGGGCCAACGTCCTGACTTTC
CASERGSGANVLTF
>.|TRBV7-3|TRBJ2-7|.
TGTGCCAGCAGCTTAAATGGAGGGGCCGAGCAGTACTTC
CASSLNGGAEQYF
>.|TRBV18|TRBJ2-7|.
TGTGCCAGCTCACCATCCACCGGTCGACCCTACGAGCAGTACTTC
CASSPSTGRPYEQYF
>medium-sized|TRBV6-1|TRBJ2-1|.
TGTGCCAGCAGTCCCTGGACAGCCTACAATGAGCAGTTCTTC
CASSPWTAYNEQFF
>medium-sized|TRBV20-1|TRBJ1-2|.
TGCAGTGCTAGAGTTAACCGGGGTTATGGCTACACCTTC
CSARVNRGYGYTF
>many|TRBV29-1|TRBJ2-2|.
TGCAGCGCCAGATTGAACACCGGGGAGCTGTTTTTT
CSARLNTGELFF
>.|TRBV20-1|TRBJ2-1|TRBD2
TGCAGTGCTAGAGCGTCGAACGGGAGGGGTTTAAGGTTCATGGCCAATGAGCAGTTCTTC
CSARASNGRGLRFMANEQFF
>.|TRBV6-2/TRBV6-3|TRBJ1-2|TRBD1
TGTGCCAGCAGTTCGCCACAGGGGGCGCCCAACTATGGCTACACCTTC
CASSSPQGAPNYGYTF
>.|TRBV6-1|TRBJ2-1|TRBD1
TGTGCCAGCAGCCTCCGGGACAGGGACAATGAGCAGTTCTTC
CASSLRDRDNEQFF
>.|TRBV27|TRBJ2-7|TRBD2
TGTGCCAGCAGTTCCCTCGCGACAGCGGGAGTCTACGAGCAGTACTTC
CASSSLATAGVYEQYF
>.|TRBV11-2|TRBJ1-5|.
TGTGCCAGCAGCTTAAGAGTGGGTCAGGGTCAGCCCCAGCATTTT
CASSLRVGQGQPQHF
>few|TRBV19|TRBJ1-2|TRBD1
TGTGCCAGTGGGACGGGGACAGCGTACTACTATGGCTACACCTTC
CASGTGTAYYYGYTF
>.|TRBV5-5|TRBJ1-6|TRBD1
TGTGCCAGCAGCGGGGACAGAAGAAATTCACCCCTCCACTTT
CASSGDRRNSPLHF
>medium-sized|TRBV6-2/TRBV6-3|TRBJ2-1|.
TGTGCCAGCAGTTACTCGATTACGCGGCGGTCTCGCAATGAGCAGTTCTTC
CASSYSITRRSRNEQFF
>.|TRBV2|TRBJ2-1|TRBD2
TGTGCCAGCAGAACTCTTACTAGCGGGATTGACAATGAGCAGTTCTTC
CASRTLTSGIDNEQFF
>medium-sized|TRBV24-1|TRBJ2-1|.
TGTGCCACCAGTCCGTCAGATCGGCACAATGAGCAGTTCTTC
CATSPSDRHNEQFF
>.|TRBV6-4|TRBJ2-1|TRBD2
TGTGCCAGCAGTGACGGACTAGCGGTCAATGAGCAGTTCTTC
CASSDGLAVNEQFF
>.|TRBV28|TRBJ2-7|.
TGTGCCAGCAGTACAACGACAGAAGGATACCCCTACGAGCAGTACTTC
CASSTTTEGYPYEQYF
>medium-sized|TRBV19|TRBJ1-3|.
TGTGCCAGTAGTATAGGGGGCCGGGGACTAAGAAACACCATATATTTT
CASSIGGRGLRNTIYF
>.|TRBV6-1|TRBJ1-5|TRBD1
TGTGCCAGCAGGGCGGGACAGGGGGCGAATCAGCCCCAGCATTTT
CASRAGQGANQPQHF
>.|TRBV12-3/TRBV12-4|TRBJ2-2|.
TGTGCCAGCAGTCCCGGACTCGCCGGGGAGCTGTTTTTT
CASSPGLAGELFF